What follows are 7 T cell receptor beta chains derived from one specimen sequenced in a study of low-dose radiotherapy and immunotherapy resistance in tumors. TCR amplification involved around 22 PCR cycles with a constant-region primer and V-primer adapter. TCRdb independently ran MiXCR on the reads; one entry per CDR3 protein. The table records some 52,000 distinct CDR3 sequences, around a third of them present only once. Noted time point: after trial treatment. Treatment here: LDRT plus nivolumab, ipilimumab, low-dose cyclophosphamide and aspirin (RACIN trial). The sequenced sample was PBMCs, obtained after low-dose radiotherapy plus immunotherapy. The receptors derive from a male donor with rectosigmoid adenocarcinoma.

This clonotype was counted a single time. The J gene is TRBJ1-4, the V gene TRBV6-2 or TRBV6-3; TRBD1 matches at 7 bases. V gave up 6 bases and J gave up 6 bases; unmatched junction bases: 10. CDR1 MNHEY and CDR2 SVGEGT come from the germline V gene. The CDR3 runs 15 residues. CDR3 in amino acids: CASRGGTVRDEKLFF. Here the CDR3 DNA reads TGTGCCAGCAGAGGGGGGACAGTTCGGGATGAAAAACTGTTTTTT.

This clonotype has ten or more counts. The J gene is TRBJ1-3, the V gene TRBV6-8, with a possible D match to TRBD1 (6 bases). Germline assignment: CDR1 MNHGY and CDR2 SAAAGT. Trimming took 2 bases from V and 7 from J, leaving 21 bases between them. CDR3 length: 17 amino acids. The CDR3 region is CASSYAGPTGIKNTIYF. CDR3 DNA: TGTGCCAGCAGTTACGCGGGACCTACAGGGATAAAGAACACCATATATTTT.

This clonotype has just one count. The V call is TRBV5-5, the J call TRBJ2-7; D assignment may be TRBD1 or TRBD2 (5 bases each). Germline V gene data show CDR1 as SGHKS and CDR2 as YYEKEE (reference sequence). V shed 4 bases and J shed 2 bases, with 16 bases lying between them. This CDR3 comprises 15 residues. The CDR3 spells CASSLLSGPTYEQYF. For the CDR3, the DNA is TGTGCCAGCAGCCTACTGTCGGGGCCCACCTACGAGCAGTACTTC.

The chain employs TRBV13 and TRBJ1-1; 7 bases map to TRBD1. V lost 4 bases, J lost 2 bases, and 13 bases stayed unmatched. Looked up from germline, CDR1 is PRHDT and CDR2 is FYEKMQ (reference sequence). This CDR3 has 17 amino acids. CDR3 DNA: TGTGCCAGCAGCTCCCGTCGGGCGACAGGGCTCAACACTGAAGCTTTCTTT. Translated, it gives CASSSRRATGLNTEAFF.

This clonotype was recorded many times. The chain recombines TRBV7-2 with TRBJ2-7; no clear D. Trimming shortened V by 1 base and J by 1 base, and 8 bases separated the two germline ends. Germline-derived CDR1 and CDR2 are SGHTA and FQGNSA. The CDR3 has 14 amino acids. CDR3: CASSLGRLSYEQYF. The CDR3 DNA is TGTGCCAGCAGCTTAGGGCGGCTTTCCTACGAGCAGTACTTC.

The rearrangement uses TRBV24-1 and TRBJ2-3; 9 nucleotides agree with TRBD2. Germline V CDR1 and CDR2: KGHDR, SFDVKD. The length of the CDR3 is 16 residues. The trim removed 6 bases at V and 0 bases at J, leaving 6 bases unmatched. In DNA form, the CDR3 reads TGTGCCACCAGTCTGGCTAGCGGGGTGAGCACAGATACGCAGTATTTT. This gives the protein CATSLASGVSTDTQYF.

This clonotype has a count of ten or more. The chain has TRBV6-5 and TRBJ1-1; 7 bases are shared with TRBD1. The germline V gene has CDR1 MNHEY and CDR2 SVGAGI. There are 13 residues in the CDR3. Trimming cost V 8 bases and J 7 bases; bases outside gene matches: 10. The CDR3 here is CASRKNRGIEAFF. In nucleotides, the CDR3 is TGTGCCAGCCGGAAAAACAGGGGCATTGAAGCTTTCTTT.